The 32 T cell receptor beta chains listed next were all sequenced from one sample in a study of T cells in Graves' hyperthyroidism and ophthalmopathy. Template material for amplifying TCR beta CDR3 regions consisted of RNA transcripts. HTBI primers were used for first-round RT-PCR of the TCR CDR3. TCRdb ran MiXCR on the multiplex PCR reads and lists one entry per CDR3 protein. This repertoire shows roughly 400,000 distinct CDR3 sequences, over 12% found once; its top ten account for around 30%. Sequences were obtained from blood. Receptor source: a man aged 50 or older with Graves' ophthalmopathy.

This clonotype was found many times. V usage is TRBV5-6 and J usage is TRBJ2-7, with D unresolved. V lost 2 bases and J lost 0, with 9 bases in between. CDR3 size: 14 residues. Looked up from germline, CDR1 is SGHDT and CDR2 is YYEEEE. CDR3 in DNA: TGTGCCAGCAGCTTCCGCTCAGGCTCCTACGAGCAGTACTTC. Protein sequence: CASSFRSGSYEQYF.

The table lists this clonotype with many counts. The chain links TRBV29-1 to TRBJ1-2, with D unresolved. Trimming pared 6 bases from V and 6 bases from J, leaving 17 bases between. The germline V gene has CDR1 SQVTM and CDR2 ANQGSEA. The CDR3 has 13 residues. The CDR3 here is CSVTPARRNGYTF. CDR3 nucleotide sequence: TGCAGCGTGACCCCGGCCAGGCGCAATGGCTACACCTTC.

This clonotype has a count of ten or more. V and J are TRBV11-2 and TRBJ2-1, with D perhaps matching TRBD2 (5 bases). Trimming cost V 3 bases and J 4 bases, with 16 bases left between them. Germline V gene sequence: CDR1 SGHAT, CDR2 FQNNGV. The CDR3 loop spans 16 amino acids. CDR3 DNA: TGTGCCAGCAGCTTCCAACTAGTCCAGCGGTACAATGAGCAGTTCTTC. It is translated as CASSFQLVQRYNEQFF.

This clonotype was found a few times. CDR3: CASSRGQGVADTQYF. CDR3 sequence (DNA): TGCGCCAGCAGTAGGGGACAGGGAGTTGCAGATACGCAGTATTTT. V is TRBV10-1 and J is TRBJ2-3; 9 bases agree with TRBD1. The V gene end was trimmed by 5 bases and the J gene end by 4 bases; junction bases not matched to a gene: 7. The length of the CDR3 is 15 residues. The germline CDR1 and CDR2 sequences are WNHNN and SYGVQD (reference sequence).

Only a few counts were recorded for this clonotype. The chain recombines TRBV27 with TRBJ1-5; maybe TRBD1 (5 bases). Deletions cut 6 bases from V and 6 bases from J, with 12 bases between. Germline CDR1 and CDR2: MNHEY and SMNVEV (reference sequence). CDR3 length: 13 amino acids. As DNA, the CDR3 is TGTGCCAGCAGGACAGAGATCGGTCAGCCCCAGCATTTT. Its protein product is CASRTEIGQPQHF.

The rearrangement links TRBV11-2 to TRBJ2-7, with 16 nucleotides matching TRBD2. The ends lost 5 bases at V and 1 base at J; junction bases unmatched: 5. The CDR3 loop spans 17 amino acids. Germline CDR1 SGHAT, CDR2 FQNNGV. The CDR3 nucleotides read TGTGCCAGCAGCCATGGGACTAGCGGGAGGGTGTCCTACGAGCAGTACTTC. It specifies CASSHGTSGRVSYEQYF.

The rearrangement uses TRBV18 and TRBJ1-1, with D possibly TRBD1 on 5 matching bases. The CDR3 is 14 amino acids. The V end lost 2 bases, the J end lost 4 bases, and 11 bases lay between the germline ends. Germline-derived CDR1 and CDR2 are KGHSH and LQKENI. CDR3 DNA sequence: TGTGCCAGCTCACCATTGGAGGGGACCACTGAAGCTTTCTTT. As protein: CASSPLEGTTEAFF.

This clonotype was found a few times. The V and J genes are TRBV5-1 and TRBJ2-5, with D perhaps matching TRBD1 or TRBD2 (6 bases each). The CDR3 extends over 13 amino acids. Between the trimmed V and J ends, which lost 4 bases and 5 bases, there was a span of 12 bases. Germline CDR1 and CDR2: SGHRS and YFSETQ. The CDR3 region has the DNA TGCGCCAGCAGCGAAGGGGGGAGCGAGACCCAGTACTTC. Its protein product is CASSEGGSETQYF.

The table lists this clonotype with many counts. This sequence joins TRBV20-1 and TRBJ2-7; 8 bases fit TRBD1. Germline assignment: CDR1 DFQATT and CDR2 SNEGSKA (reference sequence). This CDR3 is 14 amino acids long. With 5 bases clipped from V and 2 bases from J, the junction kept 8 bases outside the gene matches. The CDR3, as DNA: TGCAGTGCTGGACGGACAGGGCAAACCTACGAGCAGTACTTC. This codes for CSAGRTGQTYEQYF.

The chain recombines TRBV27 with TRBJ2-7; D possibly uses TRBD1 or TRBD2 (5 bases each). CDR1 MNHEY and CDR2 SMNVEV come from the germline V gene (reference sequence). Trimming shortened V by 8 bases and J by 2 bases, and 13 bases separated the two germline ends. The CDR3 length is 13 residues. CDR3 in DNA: TGTGCCAGCGAGGGGAAGTACACCTACGAGCAGTACTTC. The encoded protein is CASEGKYTYEQYF.

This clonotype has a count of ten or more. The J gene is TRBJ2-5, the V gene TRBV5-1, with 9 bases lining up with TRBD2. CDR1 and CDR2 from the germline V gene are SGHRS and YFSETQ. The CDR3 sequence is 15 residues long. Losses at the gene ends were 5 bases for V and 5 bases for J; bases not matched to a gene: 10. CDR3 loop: CASRRTSERWETQYF. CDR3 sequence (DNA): TGCGCCAGCAGAAGGACTAGCGAGAGGTGGGAGACCCAGTACTTC.

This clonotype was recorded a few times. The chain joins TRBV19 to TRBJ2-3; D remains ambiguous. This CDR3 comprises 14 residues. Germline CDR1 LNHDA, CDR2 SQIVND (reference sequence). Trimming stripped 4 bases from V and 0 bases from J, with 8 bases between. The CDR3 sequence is CASSKSTSTDTQYF. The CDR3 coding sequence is TGTGCCAGTAGTAAGTCGACTAGCACAGATACGCAGTATTTT.

CDR3 sequence (DNA): TGTGCCAGCAGTCCTGGGGACCTAAACACTGAAGCTTTCTTT. It translates to CASSPGDLNTEAFF. The chain joins TRBV7-9 to TRBJ1-1; tentative D call: TRBD1 (5 bases). The CDR3 is made up of 14 amino acids. Trimming cost V 6 bases and J 2 bases, with 13 bases left between them. Germline CDR1 reads SEHNR; CDR2 reads FQNEAQ (reference sequence).

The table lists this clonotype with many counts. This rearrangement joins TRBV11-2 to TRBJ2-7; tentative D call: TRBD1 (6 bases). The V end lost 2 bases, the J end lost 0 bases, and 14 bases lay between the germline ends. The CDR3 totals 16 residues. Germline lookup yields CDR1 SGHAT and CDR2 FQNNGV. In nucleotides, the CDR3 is TGTGCCAGCAGCTTACCGGAAGACAGGAGCTCCTACGAGCAGTACTTC. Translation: CASSLPEDRSSYEQYF.

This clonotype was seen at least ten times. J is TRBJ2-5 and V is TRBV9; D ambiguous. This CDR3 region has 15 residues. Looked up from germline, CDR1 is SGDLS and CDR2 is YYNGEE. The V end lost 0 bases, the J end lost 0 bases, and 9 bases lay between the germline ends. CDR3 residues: CASSVEGRNQETQYF. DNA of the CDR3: TGTGCCAGCAGCGTAGAGGGTCGGAACCAAGAGACCCAGTACTTC.

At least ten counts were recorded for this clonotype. Here the CDR3 reads CSAPDRPSGAYEQYF. The CDR3 nucleotides are TGCAGTGCTCCAGACCGGCCTAGCGGAGCCTACGAGCAGTACTTC. The chain couples TRBV20-1 to TRBJ2-7, with 7 bases that match TRBD2. Germline V lookup: CDR1 DFQATT, CDR2 SNEGSKA (reference sequence). The CDR3 is 15 residues long. The trim removed 5 bases at V and 2 bases at J, leaving 12 bases unmatched.

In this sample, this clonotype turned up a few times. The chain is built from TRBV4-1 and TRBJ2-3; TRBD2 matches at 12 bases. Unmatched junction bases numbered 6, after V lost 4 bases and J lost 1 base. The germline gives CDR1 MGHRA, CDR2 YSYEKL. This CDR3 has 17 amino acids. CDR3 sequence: CASSPPSGRGGTDTQYF. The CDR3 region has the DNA TGCGCCAGCAGCCCCCCTAGCGGGAGGGGAGGCACAGATACGCAGTATTTT.

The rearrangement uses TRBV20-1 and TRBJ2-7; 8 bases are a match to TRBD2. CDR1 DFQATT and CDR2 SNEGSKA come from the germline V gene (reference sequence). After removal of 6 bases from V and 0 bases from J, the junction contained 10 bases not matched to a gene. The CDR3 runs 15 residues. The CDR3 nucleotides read TGCAGTGCCAGAACATTAGCGGGGAGCTCCTACGAGCAGTACTTC. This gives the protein CSARTLAGSSYEQYF.

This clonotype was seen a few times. CDR3 residues: CASSIAGTGGRNTIYF. The CDR3 DNA follows: TGTGCCAGCAGCATTGCCGGGACAGGGGGACGAAACACCATATATTTT. The rearrangement uses TRBV7-9 and TRBJ1-3, with TRBD1 identical over 11 bases. V lost 5 bases and J lost 5; bases outside the gene matches: 8. The germline V gene encodes CDR1 SEHNR and CDR2 FQNEAQ (reference sequence). The CDR3 covers 16 residues.

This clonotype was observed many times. The CDR3 here is CASTSPGPSYEQYF. DNA for the CDR3: TGTGCCAGCACATCCCCGGGTCCCTCCTACGAGCAGTACTTC. The chain links TRBV28 to TRBJ2-7; D remains ambiguous. The germline V gene encodes CDR1 MDHEN and CDR2 SYDVKM. The CDR3 covers 14 residues. The V end lost 7 bases, the J end lost 0 bases, and 13 bases lay between the germline ends.

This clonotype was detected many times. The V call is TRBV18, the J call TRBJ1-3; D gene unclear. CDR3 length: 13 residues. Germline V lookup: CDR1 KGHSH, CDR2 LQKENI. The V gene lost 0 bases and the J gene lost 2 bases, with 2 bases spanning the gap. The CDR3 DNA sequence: TGTGCCAGCTCACCACCACCTGGAAACACCATATATTTT. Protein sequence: CASSPPPGNTIYF.

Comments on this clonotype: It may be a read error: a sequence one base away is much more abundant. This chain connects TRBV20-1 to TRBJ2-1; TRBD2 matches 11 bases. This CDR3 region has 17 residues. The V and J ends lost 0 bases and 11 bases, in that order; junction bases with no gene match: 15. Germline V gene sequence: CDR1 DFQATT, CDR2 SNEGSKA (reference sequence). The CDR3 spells CSAREARGLAGKNKQFF. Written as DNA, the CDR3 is TGCAGTGCTAGAGAGGCAAGAGGACTAGCGGGTAAGAATAAGCAGTTCTTC.

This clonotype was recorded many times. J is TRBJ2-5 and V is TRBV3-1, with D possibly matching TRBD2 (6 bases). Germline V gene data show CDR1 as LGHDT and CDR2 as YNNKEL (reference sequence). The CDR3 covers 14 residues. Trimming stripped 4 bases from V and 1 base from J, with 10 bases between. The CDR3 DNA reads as TGTGCCAGCAGCCCGCGGAGGGGCCAAGAGACCCAGTACTTC. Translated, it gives CASSPRRGQETQYF.

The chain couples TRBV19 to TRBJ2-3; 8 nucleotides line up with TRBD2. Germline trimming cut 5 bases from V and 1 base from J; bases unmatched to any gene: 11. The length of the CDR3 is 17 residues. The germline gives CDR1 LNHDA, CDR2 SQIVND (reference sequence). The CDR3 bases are TGTGCCAGTAGTGTCGGACTAGCCGGAGCCCGCACAGATACGCAGTATTTT. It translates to CASSVGLAGARTDTQYF.

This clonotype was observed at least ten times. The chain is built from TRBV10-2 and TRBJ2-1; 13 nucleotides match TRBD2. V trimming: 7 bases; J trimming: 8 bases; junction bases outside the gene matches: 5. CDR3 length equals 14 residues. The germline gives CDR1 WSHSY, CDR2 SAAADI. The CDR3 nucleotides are TGCGCCAGCACCGGGACTAGCGGGATCTATGAGCAGTTCTTC. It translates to CASTGTSGIYEQFF.

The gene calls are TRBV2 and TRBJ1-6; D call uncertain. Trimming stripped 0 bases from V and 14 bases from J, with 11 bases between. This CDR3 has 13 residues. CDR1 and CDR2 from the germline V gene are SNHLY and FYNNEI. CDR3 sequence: CASSEAVWSALHF. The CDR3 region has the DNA TGTGCCAGCAGTGAAGCTGTTTGGTCGGCCCTCCACTTT.

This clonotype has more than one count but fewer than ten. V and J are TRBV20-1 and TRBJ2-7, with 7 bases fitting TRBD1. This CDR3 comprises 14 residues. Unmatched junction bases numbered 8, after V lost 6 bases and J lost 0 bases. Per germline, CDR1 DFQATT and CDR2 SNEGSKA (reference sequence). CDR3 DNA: TGCAGTGCCCCCCCAGGGGGTCGCTCCTACGAGCAGTACTTC. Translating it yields CSAPPGGRSYEQYF.

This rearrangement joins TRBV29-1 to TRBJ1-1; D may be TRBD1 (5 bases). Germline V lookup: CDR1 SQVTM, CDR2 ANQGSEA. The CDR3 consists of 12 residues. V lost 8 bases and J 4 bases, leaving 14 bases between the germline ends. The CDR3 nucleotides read TGCAGCCAGGGAGGGGTGGGCACTGAAGCTTTCTTT. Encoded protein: CSQGGVGTEAFF.

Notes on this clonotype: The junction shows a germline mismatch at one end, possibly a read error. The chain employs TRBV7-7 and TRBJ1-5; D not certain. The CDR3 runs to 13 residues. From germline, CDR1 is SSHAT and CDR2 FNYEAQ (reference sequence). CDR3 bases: TGTGCTAGCAGCGGGCGGGATAATCAGCCCCAGCATTTT. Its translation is CASSGRDNQPQHF.

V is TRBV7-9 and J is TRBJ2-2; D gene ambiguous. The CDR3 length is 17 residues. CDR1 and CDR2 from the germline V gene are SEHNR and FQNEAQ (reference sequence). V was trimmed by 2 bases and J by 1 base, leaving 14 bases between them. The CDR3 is CASSLNRRSGNTGELFF. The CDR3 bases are TGTGCCAGCAGCTTAAATCGACGATCGGGGAACACCGGGGAGCTGTTTTTT.

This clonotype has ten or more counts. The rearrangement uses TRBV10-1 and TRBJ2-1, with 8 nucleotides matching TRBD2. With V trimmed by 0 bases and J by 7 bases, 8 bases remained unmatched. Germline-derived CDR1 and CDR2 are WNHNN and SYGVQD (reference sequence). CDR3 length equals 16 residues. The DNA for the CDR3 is TGCGCCAGCAGTGAGTCGCCGCGGGAGGTGAGGAATGAGCAGTTCTTC. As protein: CASSESPREVRNEQFF.

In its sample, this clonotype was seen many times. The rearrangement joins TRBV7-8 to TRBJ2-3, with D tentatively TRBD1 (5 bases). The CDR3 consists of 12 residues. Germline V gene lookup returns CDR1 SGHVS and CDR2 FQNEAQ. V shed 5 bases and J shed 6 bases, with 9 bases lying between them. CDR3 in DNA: TGTGCCAGCAGCATAAGGGGCGATACGCAGTATTTT. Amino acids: CASSIRGDTQYF.